The rows below give T cell receptor beta chains drawn from one sample of a study of early T cells in non-severe SARS-CoV-2 infection. Using its own MiXCR run on the 5' RACE reads, TCRdb lists one record per CDR3 protein. The top ten hold about 5% of the sample, which has about 46,000 distinct CDR3 sequences, 5% to 6.5% seen once. The specimen comprised whole blood, sampled at baseline. The receptors derive from an adult who was a healthcare worker with PCR-confirmed SARS-CoV-2 infection or an uninfected control (not recorded which). Each CDR3 is given without its conserved first and last residue. Each record gives: V gene, J gene, CDR3 protein.

v_gene: TRBV7-2; j_gene: TRBJ2-7; CDR3aa: ASSYLAGDYEQY
v_gene: TRBV7-2; j_gene: TRBJ1-4; CDR3aa: ASSLALQGGNEKLF
v_gene: TRBV20-1; j_gene: TRBJ2-7; CDR3aa: SARRDLSYEQY
v_gene: TRBV20-1; j_gene: TRBJ2-1; CDR3aa: SASPPLAGGPEQF
v_gene: TRBV28; j_gene: TRBJ1-5; CDR3aa: ASRDRRYNQPQH
v_gene: TRBV11-2; j_gene: TRBJ2-1; CDR3aa: ASSLIHPSGRNEQF
v_gene: TRBV11-2; j_gene: TRBJ2-7; CDR3aa: ASSLDRFPNSYEQY
v_gene: TRBV18; j_gene: TRBJ2-6; CDR3aa: ASSSLHSGANVLT
v_gene: TRBV7-9; j_gene: TRBJ2-3; CDR3aa: ASREKGGDTQY
v_gene: TRBV20-1; j_gene: TRBJ1-5; CDR3aa: SVTRQSRDQPQH
v_gene: TRBV20-1; j_gene: TRBJ1-2; CDR3aa: SATNIGVKTYDGYT
v_gene: TRBV9; j_gene: TRBJ2-2; CDR3aa: ASSLGLAGGTGELF
v_gene: TRBV5-1; j_gene: TRBJ1-1; CDR3aa: ASSLGEYGEAF
v_gene: TRBV11-3; j_gene: TRBJ2-1; CDR3aa: ASSRRGSSYNEQF
v_gene: TRBV28; j_gene: TRBJ2-1; CDR3aa: ASSFDFAGASYNEQF
v_gene: TRBV28; j_gene: TRBJ2-7; CDR3aa: ASSLCFPAGDYEQY
v_gene: TRBV9; j_gene: TRBJ1-4; CDR3aa: ASSAKGVATGREKLF
v_gene: TRBV4-2; j_gene: TRBJ2-1; CDR3aa: ASSQARWGANDEQF
v_gene: TRBV11-2; j_gene: TRBJ2-7; CDR3aa: ASSLDRATYEQY
v_gene: TRBV3-1; j_gene: TRBJ2-7; CDR3aa: ATRGTPSIGEQY
v_gene: TRBV6-2/TRBV6-3; j_gene: TRBJ2-1; CDR3aa: ASSYPGLRTSGIGRYNEQF
v_gene: TRBV29-1; j_gene: TRBJ1-3; CDR3aa: SVVAEGWNTIY
v_gene: TRBV3-1; j_gene: TRBJ2-1; CDR3aa: ASSLSGPDEQF
v_gene: TRBV9; j_gene: TRBJ1-3; CDR3aa: ASSVGSSGTIY
v_gene: TRBV5-1; j_gene: TRBJ2-6; CDR3aa: ASSLELAGYSGANVLT
v_gene: TRBV11-3; j_gene: TRBJ2-3; CDR3aa: ASSSQLAGNTQY
v_gene: TRBV12-3/TRBV12-4; j_gene: TRBJ2-2; CDR3aa: ASTYEGFAELF
v_gene: TRBV20-1; j_gene: TRBJ2-3; CDR3aa: SAILRAGPFTDTQY
v_gene: TRBV15; j_gene: TRBJ1-5; CDR3aa: ATSPNLGPQH
v_gene: TRBV29-1; j_gene: TRBJ2-1; CDR3aa: SVASGGSYNEQF
v_gene: TRBV12-3/TRBV12-4; j_gene: TRBJ1-6; CDR3aa: ASSLTVANSPLH
v_gene: TRBV28; j_gene: TRBJ2-7; CDR3aa: ASRAPGLYYEQY
v_gene: TRBV5-1; j_gene: TRBJ2-5; CDR3aa: ASSLDRPQETQY
v_gene: TRBV5-1; j_gene: TRBJ2-7; CDR3aa: ASSSPAGGRSYEQY
v_gene: TRBV20-1; j_gene: TRBJ2-1; CDR3aa: SASGRTYNEQF
v_gene: TRBV7-6; j_gene: TRBJ1-5; CDR3aa: ASSLDGPAGQPQH
v_gene: TRBV6-4; j_gene: TRBJ1-5; CDR3aa: ASSDNSNQPQH
v_gene: TRBV19; j_gene: TRBJ2-1; CDR3aa: ASSDGQGGNNEQF
v_gene: TRBV30; j_gene: TRBJ2-7; CDR3aa: AWSGRDRPGQD
v_gene: TRBV12-3/TRBV12-4; j_gene: TRBJ2-5; CDR3aa: ASTPRGGQETQY
v_gene: TRBV7-3; j_gene: TRBJ1-5; CDR3aa: ASSLIQQYSNQPQH
v_gene: TRBV7-3; j_gene: TRBJ2-5; CDR3aa: ASSKGVGMETQY